The 18 T cell receptor beta chains below all came from one sample that was sequenced in a study of blood T cell repertoires in COVID-19. Sequencing was performed with immunoSEQ multiplex PCR; in TCRdb, only in-frame clones are kept and a portion is missing. The sample has 430,000 or so clones, roughly 89% seen once; the top ten hold 0.8% to 0.85%. Sequencing used peripheral blood. The source is a man aged 18-30 years with COVID-19, enrolled during active disease.

For this clone: The germline gene is not matched at one end of the junction; a read error may be the cause. The genes are TRBV3-1 (or the pseudogene TRBV3-2) and TRBJ1-1; 7 nucleotides align to TRBD1. The CDR3 extends over 11 amino acids. Germline CDR1 and CDR2: LGHDT and YNNKEL (reference sequence). CDR3 amino acids: CASSARDSLSF. The DNA for the CDR3 is TGTGCCAGCAGCGCCCGGGACAGTCTTTCCTTT.

The gene calls are TRBV6-5 and TRBJ1-2; TRBD1 matches 8 bases. Germline loops: CDR1 MNHEY, CDR2 SVGAGI. The CDR3 has 13 residues. Losses at the gene ends were 0 bases for V and 6 bases for J; bases not matched to a gene: 0. The chain's CDR3 is CASSYSQGDGYTF. DNA of the CDR3: TGTGCCAGCAGTTACTCACAGGGGGATGGCTACACCTTC.

The chain employs TRBV28 and TRBJ2-2; D might be TRBD2 (6 bases). The CDR3 is made up of 16 amino acids. Germline loops: CDR1 MDHEN, CDR2 SYDVKM. Trimming removed 8 bases at V and 2 bases at J, with 18 bases between. The CDR3 loop reads CASGYVGLINTGELFF. CDR3 bases: TGTGCCAGCGGTTACGTGGGACTTATCAACACCGGGGAGCTGTTTTTT.

The chain combines TRBV30 with TRBJ2-7; TRBD1 matches 11 bases. Germline loops: CDR1 GTSNPN, CDR2 SVGIG (reference sequence). The CDR3 is made up of 14 amino acids. V shed 5 bases and J 4 bases; nucleotides not matched to a gene: 7. The CDR3: CAWDGQGALYEQYF. CDR3 DNA sequence: TGTGCCTGGGATGGACAGGGGGCGTTGTACGAGCAGTACTTC.

J is TRBJ1-6 and V is TRBV4-2; 7 nucleotides line up with TRBD1. Germline values: CDR1 LGHNA, CDR2 YNFKEQ. With V trimmed by 3 bases and J by 14 bases, 7 bases remained unmatched. The CDR3 has 13 amino acids. The CDR3 DNA sequence: TGTGCCAGCAGCCAGACGGACAGGATAACCCTCCACTTT. Its translation: CASSQTDRITLHF.

This clone was observed once. The rearrangement uses TRBV11-2 and TRBJ2-1; D not resolved. V was trimmed by 2 bases and J by 3 bases, leaving 20 bases between them. The CDR3 covers 18 residues. Germline loops: CDR1 SGHAT, CDR2 FQNNGV. CDR3 loop: CASSLTISSAPSYNEQFF. The DNA of the CDR3 is TGTGCCAGCAGCTTAACTATATCTTCGGCACCGAGCTACAATGAGCAGTTCTTC.

The V and J genes are TRBV14 and TRBJ2-5; 8 bases map to TRBD2. CDR1 is SGHDN and CDR2 is FVKESK in the germline V gene. With 0 bases clipped from V and 5 bases from J, the junction kept 8 bases outside the gene matches. This CDR3 is built from 16 residues. CDR3 nucleotide sequence: TGTGCCAGCAGCCAAGAGCGGGGGGCACCTCACGAGACCCAGTACTTC. As protein: CASSQERGAPHETQYF.

This chain uses TRBV2 with TRBJ1-1; D is uncertain. Trimming stripped 7 bases from V and 1 base from J, with 13 bases between. This CDR3 comprises 14 residues. Germline values: CDR1 SNHLY, CDR2 FYNNEI. Here the CDR3 DNA reads TGTGCCAGCATCCGGACTACTAAGAACACTGAAGCTTTCTTT. It translates to CASIRTTKNTEAFF.

J is TRBJ2-5 and V is TRBV12-3 or TRBV12-4, with 8 bases fitting TRBD2. J lost 7 bases, V lost 5 bases, and 6 bases had no gene match. CDR3 length: 13 amino acids. CDR3 sequence (DNA): TGTGCCAGCAGTCGGGGGGGAGTTTTGACCCAGTACTTC. Residues: CASSRGGVLTQYF.

This chain connects TRBV7-9 to TRBJ1-2, with TRBD1 matching over 9 bases. Losses at the gene ends were 5 bases for V and 7 bases for J; bases not matched to a gene: 5. The length of the CDR3 is 13 residues. Germline CDR1 and CDR2: SEHNR and FQNEAQ (reference sequence). The CDR3 region is CASSLRTGAGYTF. The CDR3 bases are TGTGCCAGCAGCCTTAGGACAGGGGCTGGCTACACCTTC.

The chain combines TRBV6-5 with TRBJ2-3; no clear D. Germline assignment: CDR1 MNHEY and CDR2 SVGAGI. With 10 bases removed from V and 1 base from J, the gap between germline ends came to 18 bases. CDR3 size: 15 residues. CDR3 region: CAISRSASRTDTQYF. As DNA, the CDR3 is TGTGCCATTTCTAGGTCGGCATCCCGCACAGATACGCAGTATTTT.

This clone has a single count. The rearrangement joins TRBV2 to TRBJ2-3; D is perhaps TRBD1 (6 bases). Deletions cut 7 bases from V and 8 bases from J, with 10 bases between. The germline V gene encodes CDR1 SNHLY and CDR2 FYNNEI. The CDR3 runs to 11 residues. The CDR3 DNA follows: TGTGCCAGCACCGAAGGGGGTACGCAGTATTTT. Protein: CASTEGGTQYF.

This clone has just one count. The V call is TRBV19, the J call TRBJ2-5; 11 bases line up with TRBD2. CDR3 length equals 16 residues. Germline V gene data show CDR1 as LNHDA and CDR2 as SQIVND (reference sequence). Trimming took 3 bases from V and 1 from J; bases not matched to a gene: 4. The CDR3 region has the DNA TGTGCCAGTAGTATTGAACTAGCGGGGGCCCAAGAGACCCAGTACTTC. Residues: CASSIELAGAQETQYF.

The V and J genes are TRBV28 and TRBJ2-7, with 9 bases that match TRBD1. J gave up 11 bases and V 6 bases, and 5 bases lay outside the gene matches. Germline assignment: CDR1 MDHEN and CDR2 SYDVKM. The CDR3 covers 11 residues. CDR3 residues: CASRLQGAEYF. CDR3 bases: TGTGCCAGCAGACTACAGGGGGCAGAGTACTTC.

V and J are TRBV9 and TRBJ2-3, with 9 bases fitting TRBD1. The CDR3 loop spans 15 amino acids. Trimming took 2 bases from V and 4 from J; bases not matched to a gene: 5. The germline V gene encodes CDR1 SGDLS and CDR2 YYNGEE. The CDR3 sequence: CASSVSGTGSDTQYF. The CDR3 DNA is TGTGCCAGCAGCGTTTCAGGGACAGGGTCAGATACGCAGTATTTT.

The J gene is TRBJ2-3, the V gene TRBV4-1; 12 bases fit TRBD2. CDR1 and CDR2 (germline): MGHRA, YSYEKL. Trimming at V came to 3 bases and at J to 6 bases, leaving 7 bases not matched to a gene. The CDR3 consists of 16 residues. The CDR3 sequence is CASSHPTSGSGDTQYF. The CDR3 DNA sequence: TGCGCCAGCAGCCACCCGACTAGCGGGAGCGGGGATACGCAGTATTTT.

J is TRBJ2-7 and V is TRBV7-9; D is ambiguous. This CDR3 has 14 amino acids. V gave up 5 bases and J gave up 3 bases, with 14 bases separating them. The germline gives CDR1 SEHNR, CDR2 FQNEAQ (reference sequence). CDR3: CASSPPLINYEQYF. The CDR3 DNA follows: TGTGCCAGCAGCCCCCCGTTAATAAACTACGAGCAGTACTTC.

This chain uses TRBV3-1 (or the pseudogene TRBV3-2) with TRBJ2-2; D unresolved. CDR1 LGHDT and CDR2 YNNKEL come from the germline V gene (reference sequence). Trimming removed 0 bases at V and 1 base at J, with 6 bases between. CDR3 length equals 15 residues. The CDR3 protein is CASSQEAGNTGELFF. In DNA form, the CDR3 reads TGTGCCAGCAGCCAAGAGGCTGGGAACACCGGGGAGCTGTTTTTT.